The T cell receptor beta chain described here comes from a study of blood T cell repertoires in COVID-19. The wider study: The United States, Italy and Spain were the sources of the acute and convalescent COVID-19 samples.

Clones were sequenced by immunoSEQ multiplex PCR, and TCRdb holds only the in-frame ones, with some missing. Of some 240,000 clones listed, roughly 87% were seen once; the top ten hold just over 7%. CDR3 length: 14 amino acids. The germline V gene encodes CDR1 SGHRS and CDR2 YFSETQ. V shed 0 bases and J shed 7 bases, with 11 bases lying between them. The TCR sequence derives from a man in his fifties or sixties who had recovered from COVID-19. The chain links TRBV5-1 to TRBJ2-1; possible D gene TRBD1, 6 bases. Sample: peripheral blood. The CDR3 DNA reads TGCGCCAGCAGCTTGGAGACAGGCTTGAATGAGCAGTTCTTC. Encoded protein: CASSLETGLNEQFF.